What follows is one T cell receptor (beta chain) and its context. This sample stems from a study of blood T cell repertoires in COVID-19. The overall study: Some COVID-19 samples were acute and others convalescent; all came from the United States, Italy and Spain. PBMCs, B-cell-depleted T cells, or T cells were the source of the cDNA or gDNA that made up the material.

Profiled with immunoSEQ multiplex PCR; TCRdb holds only in-frame clones, not every one. The sample lists roughly 120,000 clones; around 80% were seen once. CDR1 SEHNR and CDR2 FQNEAQ come from the germline V gene (reference sequence). This CDR3 has 17 residues. The ends lost 1 base at V and 5 bases at J; junction bases unmatched: 12. The V and J genes are TRBV7-9 and TRBJ2-5; TRBD1 aligns across 8 bases. Sequences were obtained from peripheral blood. The receptor was isolated from a man in his 70s with acute or convalescent COVID-19. The CDR3 protein is CASSLGRTGQGGETQYF. In DNA form, the CDR3 reads TGTGCCAGCAGCTTAGGTCGCACCGGACAGGGCGGGGAGACCCAGTACTTC.